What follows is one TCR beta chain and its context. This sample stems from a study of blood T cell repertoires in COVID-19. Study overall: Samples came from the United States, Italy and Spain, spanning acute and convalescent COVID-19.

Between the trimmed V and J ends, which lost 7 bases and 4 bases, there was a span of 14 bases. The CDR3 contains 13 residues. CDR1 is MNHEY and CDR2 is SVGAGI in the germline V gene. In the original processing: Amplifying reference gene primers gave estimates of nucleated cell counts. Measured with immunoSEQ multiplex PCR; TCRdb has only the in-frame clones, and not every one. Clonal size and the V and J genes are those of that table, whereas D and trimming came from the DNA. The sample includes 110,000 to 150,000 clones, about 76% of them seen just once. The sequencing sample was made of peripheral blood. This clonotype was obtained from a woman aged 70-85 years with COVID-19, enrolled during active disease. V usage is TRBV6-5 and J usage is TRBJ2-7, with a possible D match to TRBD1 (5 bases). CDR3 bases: TGTGCCAGCACCGGCGCAGGGTGGTACGAGCAGTACTTC. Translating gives CASTGAGWYEQYF.